This T cell receptor beta chain was recovered during a study of prognosis after radiotherapy for stage I lung cancer. In its sample, this clonotype was seen many times. Its antigen is undetermined. General observations from the study: Once stereotactic body radiation therapy had been given, unique TCR clone counts fell, with a median of around 10,000 versus 6,900. A difference in TRBV and TRBJ gene usage was reportedly seen between patients with and without metastases.

Trimming removed 0 bases at V and 4 bases at J, with 3 bases between. Germline V gene data show CDR1 as DFQATT and CDR2 as SNEGSKA (reference sequence). The CDR3 sequence is 12 residues long. Two-round multiplex PCR, the amplification method, yielded TCR beta CDR3 from genomic DNA. During first-round PCR, primers specific to each TRBV and TRBJ gene were used. The second round, a PCR step, used universal primers. TCRdb re-called the multiplex PCR reads with MiXCR, one entry per CDR3 protein. There are under 20,000 distinct CDR3 sequences in the sample; about 44% occur only once, and 39% lies in the top ten.

The sample was PBMCs, taken before or after stereotactic body radiation therapy (not recorded which). This TCR came from a donor aged 50 or older with non-small cell lung cancer. V usage is TRBV20-1 and J usage is TRBJ2-2, with D hard to call. The CDR3 is CSARDSTGELFF. CDR3 DNA sequence: TGCAGTGCTAGAGACAGCACCGGGGAGCTGTTTTTT.